This T cell receptor (beta chain) was sequenced in a study of human T cells and chemical hapten exposure. This clonotype was picked up a small number of times. As to time point: pre-sensitization, week 0. Treatment here: therapeutic diphenylcyclopropenone sensitization with weekly scalp DPC. TCRdb called the RACE reads again in MiXCR, with one record for every CDR3 protein. Of about 98,000 distinct CDR3 sequences listed, 11% were seen once; the top ten hold around 3.3%. V gave up 4 bases and J gave up 7 bases, with 10 bases separating them. The CDR3 loop spans 13 amino acids. The germline CDR1 and CDR2 sequences are LNHDA and SQIVND (reference sequence).

The chain carries TRBV19 and TRBJ2-2, with D perhaps TRBD1 (5 bases). Specimen: whole blood, collected in connection with sensitization to the hapten diphenylcyclopropenone (DPC). This TCR came from an older woman with alopecia areata. Some clones in this sample may be carry-over from other donors' samples. CDR3 loop: CASSTQGFGELFF. The CDR3 nucleotides read TGTGCCAGTAGTACCCAGGGATTCGGGGAGCTGTTTTTT.